This T cell receptor beta chain was observed in a study of T cell responses to AZD1222 COVID-19 vaccine. Study-level results: The CD4 TCRs associated with vaccination extended across spike and predominated at 160-218 and 743-854. Only a handful of AZD1222 recipients, six or seven in all, had baseline seropositivity. A mostly white British donor set with more females was recruited, and clonal diversity was possibly underestimated.

As concerns this clone: What it recognizes is unknown.

Some clones are missing from TCRdb's copy, which holds only in-frame ones; the method was immunoSEQ multiplex PCR. The top ten clones hold about 5% of a sample with 100,000 or so clones, more than 85% of them seen once. The V and J ends lost 3 bases and 7 bases respectively, with 13 bases between them. Germline lookup yields CDR1 MNHEY and CDR2 SMNVEV (reference sequence). The CDR3 sequence is 14 residues long. The chain links TRBV27 to TRBJ2-1; TRBD2 is a possible D gene (5 bases). The sequenced sample was peripheral blood, obtained on day 0 of AZD1222 vaccination. This clonotype was sampled from an adult in good health. The CDR3 DNA reads TGTGCCAGCAGTTTCGTGGGAGAGTCAAATGAGCAGTTCTTC. The encoded protein is CASSFVGESNEQFF.